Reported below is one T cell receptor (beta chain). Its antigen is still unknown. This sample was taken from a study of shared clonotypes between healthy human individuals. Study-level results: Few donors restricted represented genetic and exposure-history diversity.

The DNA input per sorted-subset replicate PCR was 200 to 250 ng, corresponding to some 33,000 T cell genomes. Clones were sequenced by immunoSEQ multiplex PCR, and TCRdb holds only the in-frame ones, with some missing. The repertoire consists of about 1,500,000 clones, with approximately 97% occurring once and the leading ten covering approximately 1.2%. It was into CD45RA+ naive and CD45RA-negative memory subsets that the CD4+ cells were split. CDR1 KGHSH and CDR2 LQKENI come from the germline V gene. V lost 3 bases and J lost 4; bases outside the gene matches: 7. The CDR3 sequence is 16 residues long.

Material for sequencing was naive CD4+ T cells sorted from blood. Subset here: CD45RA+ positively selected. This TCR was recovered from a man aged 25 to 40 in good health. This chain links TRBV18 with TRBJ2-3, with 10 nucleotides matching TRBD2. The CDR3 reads CASSPSRGLAADTQYF. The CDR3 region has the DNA TGTGCCAGCTCACCTTCCAGAGGACTAGCGGCAGATACGCAGTATTTT.